The text below deals with one TCR beta chain. Germline CDR1 is MNHEY and CDR2 is SVGAGI. The CDR3 is 15 amino acids. J was trimmed by 1 base and V by 5 bases; bases with no gene match: 3. The record originates from a study of hypomethylating agent response in myelodysplastic syndrome. Measured with immunoSEQ multiplex PCR; TCRdb has only the in-frame clones, and not every one. The table shows thousands of clones, with around 81% occurring only once. The specimen comprised bone marrow, sampled before or after starting hypomethylating agent treatment for myelodysplastic syndrome (not recorded which). The chain uses TRBV6-5 and TRBJ2-3; TRBD2 aligns across 10 bases. The sequence derives from a human donor with myelodysplastic syndrome. CDR3 sequence reads: CASSPGTSGTDTQYF. Written as DNA, the CDR3 is TGTGCCAGCAGTCCCGGGACTAGCGGCACAGATACGCAGTATTTT.